This TCR beta chain was sequenced during a study of blood T cell repertoires in COVID-19. Germline V gene lookup returns CDR1 MGHRA and CDR2 YSYEKL. The CDR3 contains 15 residues. J was trimmed by 2 bases and V by 4 bases; bases with no gene match: 7. Authors' data handling: Amplification with reference gene primers provided the estimates of nucleated cell counts. Assay used: immunoSEQ multiplex PCR; TCRdb lists only in-frame clones, some missing. That table gives V, J and clone size, and the DNA gave D and trimming. The sample lists over 95,000 clones; about four fifths were seen once. The sample consisted of peripheral blood. This TCR was sampled from a woman of 80 years or more with active or convalescent COVID-19. The genes are TRBV4-1 and TRBJ2-5; TRBD2 matches 7 bases. DNA for the CDR3: TGCGCCAGCAGCCCGGGGAGGGTGTGGCAAGAGACCCAGTACTTC. Translation gives CASSPGRVWQETQYF.